Below, 22 T cell receptor beta chains from the same sample are listed, as sequenced in a study of T cell responses to AZD1222 COVID-19 vaccine (dated by TCRdb to the early 2020s). Explained via the paper, the time point label denotes: about 28 days (+/-7) after the second vaccine dose. Receptor libraries were prepared by the immunoSEQ multiplex PCR assay. This immuneACCESS table, as held by TCRdb, lists in-frame sequences with V and J called but not all clones. Of the missing ones, under half trace to an unresolved V gene in checked studies; the others have no known cause. The sample yields about 48,000 clones; about 89% were counted once. The top ten clonotypes cover approximately 5.3% of the sample. The sequencing here drew on peripheral blood, taken 28 days after the second AZD1222 dose. The receptors shown here come from an adult who received the AZD1222 COVID-19 vaccine.

This chain links TRBV5-1 with TRBJ1-3, with 7 nucleotides matching TRBD1. This CDR3 has 16 amino acids. The germline V gene has CDR1 SGHRS and CDR2 YFSETQ. V lost 2 bases and J lost 3; bases outside the gene matches: 8. CDR3 nucleotide sequence: TGCGCCAGCAGCTTTAAGGGGGCGACTGATGGAAACACCATATATTTT. Its protein is CASSFKGATDGNTIYF.

This rearrangement joins TRBV9 to TRBJ2-2; 8 positions agree with TRBD2. V was pared by 4 bases and J by 0 bases, with 5 bases of the junction left unmatched. The V gene's germline CDR1 is SGDLS and CDR2 YYNGEE. CDR3 size: 16 residues. In DNA form, the CDR3 reads TGTGCCAGCAGCCCCCGGGGGGGGGCGAACACCGGGGAGCTGTTTTTT. It specifies CASSPRGGANTGELFF.

This chain joins TRBV6-5 and TRBJ2-3; 14 nucleotides agree with TRBD2. Trimming at V came to 4 bases and at J to 5 bases, leaving 5 bases not matched to a gene. Germline V CDR1 and CDR2: MNHEY, SVGAGI. This CDR3 contains 16 residues. Here the CDR3 DNA reads TGTGCCAGCAGTTCCCGGACTAGCGGGGGGCAAGATACGCAGTATTTT. It specifies CASSSRTSGGQDTQYF.

The CDR3 protein is CASTWLAGGGETQYF. In DNA form, the CDR3 reads TGCGCCAGCACCTGGTTAGCGGGAGGTGGAGAGACCCAGTACTTC. V usage is TRBV5-1 and J usage is TRBJ2-5; the match to TRBD2 covers 10 bases. This CDR3 region has 15 residues. V lost 6 bases and J lost 4; bases outside the gene matches: 9. Per the germline V gene, CDR1 is SGHRS and CDR2 is YFSETQ.

For the CDR3, the DNA is TGCGCCAGCAGCGACCGGGACAGGGGATACGACGAGCAGTACTTC. Protein product: CASSDRDRGYDEQYF. V is TRBV5-1 and J is TRBJ2-7; 10 nucleotides agree with TRBD1. After removal of 4 bases from V and 5 bases from J, the junction contained 9 bases not matched to a gene. This CDR3 is 15 amino acids long. Germline CDR1 reads SGHRS; CDR2 reads YFSETQ.

The chain couples TRBV29-1 to TRBJ1-5; perhaps TRBD1 as D (6 bases). Germline V CDR1 and CDR2: SQVTM, ANQGSEA. V was shortened by 4 bases and J by 5 bases, with 9 bases between the two germline ends. This CDR3 has 12 residues. The CDR3 is CSVGDRHQPQHF. The CDR3 DNA sequence: TGCAGCGTTGGAGACAGGCATCAGCCCCAGCATTTT.

This clone was recorded once. V usage is TRBV27 and J usage is TRBJ2-7, with D perhaps TRBD2 (6 bases). Germline V gene data show CDR1 as MNHEY and CDR2 as SMNVEV (reference sequence). The CDR3 totals 15 residues. V gave up 6 bases and J gave up 0 bases, with 15 bases separating them. This CDR3 reads CASREGSGSSYEQYF. The CDR3 DNA follows: TGTGCCAGCAGGGAGGGGTCAGGGTCCTCCTACGAGCAGTACTTC.

The rearrangement links TRBV11-2 to TRBJ2-3; maybe TRBD2 (6 bases). Trimming shortened V by 1 base and J by 2 bases, and 13 bases separated the two germline ends. CDR3 length: 16 residues. Germline-derived CDR1 and CDR2 are SGHAT and FQNNGV. The chain's CDR3 is CASSLAPGLNTDTQYF. Written as DNA, the CDR3 is TGTGCCAGCAGCTTAGCACCGGGACTGAACACAGATACGCAGTATTTT.

This clone occurred once. The J gene is TRBJ2-5, the V gene TRBV4-3; D not resolved. CDR3 length: 15 amino acids. V shed 1 base and J shed 5 bases, with 14 bases lying between them. The V gene's germline CDR1 is LGHNA and CDR2 YSLEER. This CDR3 is CASSQVAGSGETQYF. The CDR3 DNA reads TGCGCCAGCAGCCAAGTTGCCGGGTCCGGGGAGACCCAGTACTTC.

This chain connects TRBV28 to TRBJ2-7, with TRBD2 matching over 7 bases. V shed 1 base, J shed 0 bases, and the junction held 6 bases outside the gene matches. The germline gives CDR1 MDHEN, CDR2 SYDVKM. This CDR3 spans 16 amino acids. The CDR3 spells CASSLFPGGLSYEQYF. The CDR3 DNA follows: TGTGCCAGCAGTTTATTTCCGGGAGGCCTCTCCTACGAGCAGTACTTC.

This clone was counted once. The J gene is TRBJ1-4, the V gene TRBV7-2, with 10 nucleotides matching TRBD1. The germline V gene has CDR1 SGHTA and CDR2 FQGNSA. The CDR3 loop spans 15 amino acids. V trimming: 1 base; J trimming: 10 bases; junction bases outside the gene matches: 6. Here the CDR3 DNA reads TGTGCCAGCAGCTTAGTGGACAGGGGGTTTGGAAAACTGTTTTTT. This translates into CASSLVDRGFGKLFF.

The V gene is TRBV12-3 or TRBV12-4, the J gene TRBJ1-1, with a weak D call TRBD1 (5 bases). CDR3 size: 12 residues. V lost 3 bases to trimming and J lost 6 bases, with 8 bases between them. Here the CDR3 reads CASSFGGPEAFF. The CDR3 DNA sequence: TGTGCCAGCAGTTTCGGGGGACCTGAAGCTTTCTTT.

V gene TRBV12-3 or TRBV12-4 combines with J gene TRBJ2-3, with 7 bases matching TRBD2. CDR3 size: 12 residues. Germline trimming cut 7 bases from V and 10 bases from J; bases unmatched to any gene: 8. CDR3 protein: CASNPWEGPQYF. The CDR3 coding sequence is TGTGCCAGCAATCCCTGGGAGGGACCGCAGTATTTT.

The chain has TRBV5-1 and TRBJ1-1, with TRBD1 as a possible D gene (5 bases). Germline CDR1 is SGHRS and CDR2 is YFSETQ. The V end lost 4 bases, the J end lost 0 bases, and 7 bases lay between the germline ends. The CDR3 is 13 amino acids. The CDR3 loop is CASSEQVNTEAFF. Here the CDR3 DNA reads TGCGCCAGCAGCGAACAGGTGAACACTGAAGCTTTCTTT.

V is TRBV28 and J is TRBJ1-2; D unclear. The V gene's germline CDR1 is MDHEN and CDR2 SYDVKM. Between the trimmed V and J ends, which lost 1 base and 7 bases, there was a span of 16 bases. The CDR3 runs 15 residues. The DNA for the CDR3 is TGTGCCAGCAGTTTATTGGCAGAACCGAGAAGTGGCTACACCTTC. Residues: CASSLLAEPRSGYTF.

The chain recombines TRBV18 with TRBJ2-7; 7 nucleotides line up with TRBD2. Germline CDR1 reads KGHSH; CDR2 reads LQKENI. Germline trimming cut 2 bases from V and 4 bases from J; bases unmatched to any gene: 5. The CDR3 contains 14 residues. The CDR3: CASSPGTTIYEQYF. The DNA for the CDR3 is TGTGCCAGCTCACCAGGGACTACGATTTACGAGCAGTACTTC.

The chain recombines TRBV7-9 with TRBJ1-4, with D tentatively TRBD1 (5 bases). CDR1 is SEHNR and CDR2 is FQNEAQ in the germline V gene (reference sequence). CDR3 size: 14 residues. V was clipped by 10 bases and J by 2 bases, with 14 bases between them. Here the CDR3 reads CATLLGTTNEKLFF. The CDR3 nucleotides are TGTGCCACCCTATTGGGGACCACTAATGAAAAACTGTTTTTT.

The V and J genes are TRBV18 and TRBJ2-3; no reliable D call. Deletions cut 5 bases from V and 4 bases from J, with 10 bases between. The germline CDR1 and CDR2 sequences are KGHSH and LQKENI. The CDR3 has 13 amino acids. The CDR3 is CASSLETADTQYF. The CDR3 DNA follows: TGTGCCAGCTCATTAGAGACTGCAGATACGCAGTATTTT.

The rearrangement joins TRBV7-9 to TRBJ2-2, with 9 bases lining up with TRBD2. The J segment lost 4 bases and the V segment lost 7 bases, leaving 7 bases of the junction unmatched. Germline lookup yields CDR1 SEHNR and CDR2 FQNEAQ (reference sequence). The CDR3 spans 15 residues. The DNA of the CDR3 is TGTGCCAGCACCAACCTAGCGGGAAGCACCGGGGAGCTGTTTTTT. It encodes CASTNLAGSTGELFF.

V usage is TRBV28 and J usage is TRBJ2-1, with D perhaps matching TRBD1 (5 bases). Trimming removed 5 bases at V and 0 bases at J, with 17 bases between. The germline CDR1 and CDR2 sequences are MDHEN and SYDVKM. The CDR3 has 17 residues. CDR3 loop: CASSLGQGEFSYNEQFF. CDR3 in DNA: TGTGCCAGCAGTCTGGGGCAGGGCGAGTTCTCCTACAATGAGCAGTTCTTC. Full variable domain (remainder filled in from reference TRBV28 and TRBJ2-1): DVKVTQSSRYLVKRTGEKVFLECVQDMDHENMFWYRQDPGLGLRLIYFSYDVKMKEKGDIPEGYSVSREKKERFSLILESASTNQTSMYLCASSLGQGEFSYNEQFFGPGTRLTVL.

This chain links TRBV18 with TRBJ2-7; TRBD1 aligns across 10 bases. J gave up 6 bases and V 5 bases, and 10 bases lay outside the gene matches. This CDR3 is built from 15 residues. In germline, CDR1 is KGHSH, CDR2 LQKENI. The CDR3 coding sequence is TGTGCCAGCTCAACCGGGACAGGGGTTGCTGGCGAGCAGTACTTC. It yields the protein CASSTGTGVAGEQYF.

V and J are TRBV6-6 and TRBJ1-1; TRBD1 agrees at 8 bases. The CDR3 is 12 residues long. J was trimmed by 11 bases and V by 5 bases; bases with no gene match: 7. Germline V lookup: CDR1 MNHNY, CDR2 SVGAGI (reference sequence). CDR3 amino acids: CASSPTTGAAFF. CDR3 DNA sequence: TGTGCCAGCAGTCCGACGACAGGGGCGGCTTTCTTT.